Presented here are 30 T cell receptor beta chains from one specimen sequenced in a study of blood T cell repertoires in COVID-19. The repertoire was sequenced with immunoSEQ multiplex PCR; TCRdb's copy has only in-frame clones and lacks some. The repertoire consists of some 110,000 clones, with around 83% occurring once and the leading ten covering about 3.6%. The material sequenced was peripheral blood. Source of these receptors: an elderly woman with active or convalescent COVID-19.

This sequence joins TRBV4-2 and TRBJ1-1; the match to TRBD1 covers 10 bases. Trimming removed 6 bases from V and 4 bases from J; junction bases left unmatched: 8. The CDR3 totals 15 residues. The germline gives CDR1 LGHNA, CDR2 YNFKEQ. The CDR3: CASRTPDRGSTEAFF. CDR3 sequence (DNA): TGTGCCAGCAGGACTCCGGACAGGGGGTCCACTGAAGCTTTCTTT.

A few counts support this clone. This chain connects TRBV7-9 to TRBJ1-6; 12 bases fit TRBD1. J was trimmed by 10 bases and V by 5 bases; bases with no gene match: 6. The V gene's germline CDR1 is SEHNR and CDR2 FQNEAQ (reference sequence). The CDR3 loop spans 15 amino acids. The CDR3 DNA sequence: TGTGCCAGCAGCCAAGGGACAGGGGGCCGATCACCCCTCCACTTT. Its protein is CASSQGTGGRSPLHF.

This clone was counted once. This chain links TRBV29-1 with TRBJ2-5; D remains ambiguous. Germline V gene sequence: CDR1 SQVTM, CDR2 ANQGSEA. The CDR3 consists of 12 residues. The V end was cut by 2 bases, the J end by 2 bases, with 6 bases between. CDR3 nucleotides: TGCAGCGTTGAACCCGGGCAAGAGACCCAGTACTTC. It encodes CSVEPGQETQYF.

This clone was counted between two and nine times. CDR3 residues: CASSLDLGASNEKLFF. The CDR3 bases are TGCGCCAGCAGCTTGGATTTGGGGGCCTCTAATGAAAAACTGTTTTTT. The genes are TRBV5-1 and TRBJ1-4, with D possibly matching TRBD1 (6 bases). CDR1 SGHRS and CDR2 YFSETQ come from the germline V gene. The ends were cut back, 0 bases at V and 3 bases at J, with 12 bases in the middle. The CDR3 contains 16 residues.

The V and J genes are TRBV4-3 and TRBJ1-1, with 7 bases that match TRBD1. Germline-derived CDR1 and CDR2 are LGHNA and YSLEER. The CDR3 extends over 14 amino acids. V shed 3 bases, J shed 7 bases, and the junction held 8 bases outside the gene matches. The CDR3 spells CASSHRQGSYEAFF. CDR3 nucleotide sequence: TGCGCCAGCAGCCACCGACAGGGATCCTATGAAGCTTTCTTT.

The chain uses TRBV29-1 and TRBJ2-1, with 9 nucleotides matching TRBD1. V lost 5 bases, J lost 4 bases, and 3 bases stayed unmatched. The CDR3 totals 13 residues. Germline CDR1 reads SQVTM; CDR2 reads ANQGSEA. This CDR3 reads CSVPGTGYNEQFF. DNA for the CDR3: TGCAGCGTTCCCGGGACAGGGTACAATGAGCAGTTCTTC.

This chain connects TRBV2 to TRBJ2-3, with TRBD2 matching 12 bases. V trimming: 6 bases; J trimming: 5 bases; junction bases outside the gene matches: 9. Germline CDR1 is SNHLY and CDR2 is FYNNEI. CDR3 length: 16 amino acids. CDR3 sequence reads: CASSSSGTSGLDTQYF. The CDR3 DNA follows: TGTGCCAGCAGCAGTTCCGGGACTAGCGGGTTAGATACGCAGTATTTT.

The chain joins TRBV6-5 to TRBJ2-3; D is uncertain. V was cut by 6 bases and J by 1 base, with 14 bases left in between. Germline assignment: CDR1 MNHEY and CDR2 SVGAGI. The length of the CDR3 is 15 residues. DNA of the CDR3: TGTGCCAGCAGAATACTATCCCACCGCACAGATACGCAGTATTTT. Residues: CASRILSHRTDTQYF.

The J gene is TRBJ2-2, the V gene TRBV18, with TRBD1 matching over 7 bases. In germline, CDR1 is KGHSH, CDR2 LQKENI. V trimming: 4 bases; J trimming: 5 bases; junction bases outside the gene matches: 4. This CDR3 spans 14 amino acids. The CDR3 protein is CASSLQTGTGELFF. The CDR3 DNA sequence: TGTGCCAGCTCACTCCAGACAGGGACCGGGGAGCTGTTTTTT. Supplemented by reference TRBV18 and TRBJ2-2, the full variable domain reads NAGVMQNPRHLVRRRGQEARLRCSPMKGHSHVYWYRQLPEEGLKFMVYLQKENIIDESGMPKERFSAEFPKEGPSILRIQQVVRGDSAAYFCASSLQTGTGELFFGEGSRLTVL.

The chain links TRBV6-5 to TRBJ2-7; TRBD1 matches 8 bases. The V gene end was trimmed by 5 bases and the J gene end by 3 bases; junction bases not matched to a gene: 6. CDR3 length: 14 residues. Germline CDR1 and CDR2: MNHEY and SVGAGI. The DNA of the CDR3 is TGTGCCAGCAGTCCATGGGACAGGAGCTACGAGCAGTACTTC. Its protein product is CASSPWDRSYEQYF.

This clone has only one observation. The chain combines TRBV5-4 with TRBJ1-5, with a tentative D call TRBD1 (5 bases). CDR3 length: 14 residues. V lost 0 bases and J lost 3, with 7 bases in between. The germline V gene has CDR1 SGHNT and CDR2 YYREEE (reference sequence). CDR3 bases: TGTGCCAGCAGCTTGGGACAGTTCAATCAGCCCCAGCATTTT. This gives the protein CASSLGQFNQPQHF.

This clone was recorded only once. V gene TRBV18 combines with J gene TRBJ1-6; no firm D call. V gave up 5 bases and J gave up 0 bases, with 8 bases separating them. Germline CDR1 and CDR2: KGHSH and LQKENI. This CDR3 is built from 15 residues. The CDR3 DNA is TGTGCCAGCTCATCACTGAGCTCCTATAATTCACCCCTCCACTTT. This encodes CASSSLSSYNSPLHF.

V is TRBV4-3 and J is TRBJ2-7; TRBD2 is a possible D gene (6 bases). Germline V gene data show CDR1 as LGHNA and CDR2 as YSLEER. V was shortened by 2 bases and J by 6 bases, with 11 bases between the two germline ends. The length of the CDR3 is 13 residues. CDR3 DNA sequence: TGCGCCAGCAGCCAATCGGGGGTCGGCGAGCAGTACTTC. Protein product: CASSQSGVGEQYF.

The V call is TRBV11-2, the J call TRBJ2-5, with TRBD2 matching over 9 bases. Germline V gene lookup returns CDR1 SGHAT and CDR2 FQNNGV. V shed 1 base and J 2 bases; nucleotides not matched to a gene: 5. The CDR3 spans 16 residues. CDR3 sequence (DNA): TGTGCCAGCAGCTTAGGCGCTAGCGGGACGCAAGAGACCCAGTACTTC. This translates into CASSLGASGTQETQYF.

The rearrangement joins TRBV28 to TRBJ1-4; 7 bases line up with TRBD1. V lost 5 bases to trimming and J lost 8 bases; unmatched junction nucleotides: 8. CDR1 and CDR2 from the germline V gene are MDHEN and SYDVKM. The CDR3 length is 14 residues. The chain's CDR3 is CASSLTGSGEKLFF. The CDR3 nucleotides are TGTGCCAGCAGTCTGACAGGGAGTGGCGAAAAACTGTTTTTT.

The chain has TRBV2 and TRBJ1-4; possible D gene TRBD1, 5 bases. Trimming removed 7 bases from V and 0 bases from J, with 15 bases in between. From germline, CDR1 is SNHLY and CDR2 FYNNEI. CDR3 length equals 16 residues. CDR3 in amino acids: CASIRQGYSTNEKLFF. The CDR3 DNA sequence: TGTGCCAGCATTAGGCAGGGATACTCAACTAATGAAAAACTGTTTTTT.

The chain is built from TRBV5-1 and TRBJ2-1; D is perhaps TRBD1 (6 bases). V was pared by 7 bases and J by 1 base, with 21 bases between. The V gene's germline CDR1 is SGHRS and CDR2 YFSETQ. CDR3 length: 17 amino acids. DNA of the CDR3: TGCGCCAGCGGAAGGGATACAGGGTGGATGTCCTACAATGAGCAGTTCTTC. Protein product: CASGRDTGWMSYNEQFF.

The rearrangement uses TRBV25-1 and TRBJ1-2, with D possibly matching TRBD1 (5 bases). The CDR3 totals 14 residues. Trimming took off 2 bases at V and 8 bases at J, with 15 bases between the two ends. Germline lookup yields CDR1 MGHDK and CDR2 SYGVNS. The DNA of the CDR3 is TGTGCCAGCAGTGAAAAGGGCAGGGAAAACGGCTACACCTTC. This sequence encodes CASSEKGRENGYTF.

This clone was counted at least ten times. J is TRBJ2-5 and V is TRBV9, with 12 nucleotides matching TRBD2. The CDR3 runs to 17 residues. Germline V gives CDR1 SGDLS, CDR2 YYNGEE. V dropped 4 bases and J dropped 1; count of bases not matched to a gene: 8. CDR3 residues: CASSLSMTSGGQETQYF. CDR3 DNA sequence: TGTGCCAGCAGCCTAAGCATGACTAGCGGGGGCCAAGAGACCCAGTACTTC. The whole variable domain, filled in from reference TRBV9 and TRBJ2-5, reads DSGVTQTPKHLITATGQRVTLRCSPRSGDLSVYWYQQSLDQGLQFLIQYYNGEERAKGNILERFSAQQFPDLHSELNLSSLELGDSALYFCASSLSMTSGGQETQYFGPGTRLLVL.

The chain combines TRBV6-5 with TRBJ1-1, with D uncertain. Germline values: CDR1 MNHEY, CDR2 SVGAGI. The CDR3 is 14 residues long. V lost 0 bases and J lost 4, with 9 bases in between. Here the CDR3 reads CASSYSRDSTEAFF. The CDR3 bases are TGTGCCAGCAGTTACTCGAGGGATTCCACTGAAGCTTTCTTT.

The genes are TRBV11-2 and TRBJ1-4; possibly TRBD1 for D (5 bases). Germline V gene data show CDR1 as SGHAT and CDR2 as FQNNGV. The CDR3 extends over 16 amino acids. Trimming cost V 1 base and J 0 bases, with 9 bases left between them. The CDR3 sequence is CASSLVAGATNEKLFF. The DNA of the CDR3 is TGTGCCAGCAGCTTAGTCGCGGGGGCAACTAATGAAAAACTGTTTTTT. The whole variable domain, filled in from reference TRBV11-2 and TRBJ1-4, reads EAGVAQSPRYKIIEKRQSVAFWCNPISGHATLYWYQQILGQGPKLLIQFQNNGVVDDSQLPKDRFSAERLKGVDSTLKIQPAKLEDSAVYLCASSLVAGATNEKLFFGSGTQLSVL.

This chain connects TRBV4-1 to TRBJ2-2; D remains ambiguous. Deletions cut 6 bases from V and 1 base from J, with 9 bases between. In germline, CDR1 is MGHRA, CDR2 YSYEKL. The CDR3 consists of 14 residues. The CDR3: CASSFGENTGELFF. As DNA, the CDR3 is TGCGCCAGCAGTTTCGGAGAGAACACCGGGGAGCTGTTTTTT.

The CDR3 DNA is TGCGCCAGCAGCCAATTGACGGGGGATGGAAACACCATATATTTT. The encoded protein is CASSQLTGDGNTIYF. V usage is TRBV4-1 and J usage is TRBJ1-3, with a possible D match to TRBD1 (5 bases). The CDR3 sequence is 15 residues long. V was clipped by 2 bases and J by 3 bases, with 11 bases between them. Germline V gives CDR1 MGHRA, CDR2 YSYEKL.

The chain carries TRBV30 and TRBJ1-4; D is unresolved. The length of the CDR3 is 14 residues. Germline CDR1 reads GTSNPN; CDR2 reads SVGIG (reference sequence). V was trimmed by 2 bases and J by 4 bases, leaving 11 bases between them. The CDR3 bases are TGTGCCTGGAGTATGGGCACGAGTAATGAAAAACTGTTTTTT. Amino acid sequence: CAWSMGTSNEKLFF.

The chain has TRBV5-6 and TRBJ1-3; no clear D. Germline-derived CDR1 and CDR2 are SGHDT and YYEEEE. The CDR3 runs to 15 residues. The V end lost 0 bases, the J end lost 0 bases, and 7 bases lay between the germline ends. The DNA of the CDR3 is TGTGCCAGCAGCTTGGGGCAGGTCTCTGGAAACACCATATATTTT. Protein product: CASSLGQVSGNTIYF.

This clone was seen a few times. This rearrangement joins TRBV2 to TRBJ2-1; tentatively, D is TRBD2 (5 bases). Per germline, CDR1 SNHLY and CDR2 FYNNEI. The CDR3 is 15 residues long. V lost 6 bases and J 3 bases, leaving 15 bases between the germline ends. The CDR3 region has the DNA TGTGCCAGCAGAGCAACTAGTGATCTCTACAATGAGCAGTTCTTC. Amino acid sequence: CASRATSDLYNEQFF.

This chain links TRBV7-8 with TRBJ2-1; a possible D gene is TRBD1 (6 bases). Trimming removed 2 bases at V and 4 bases at J, with 15 bases between. CDR3 size: 16 residues. The germline gives CDR1 SGHVS, CDR2 FQNEAQ. CDR3 protein: CASSLRGRGLYNEQFF. DNA of the CDR3: TGTGCCAGCAGCTTAAGGGGCAGGGGCCTATACAATGAGCAGTTCTTC.

The chain combines TRBV4-1 with TRBJ1-6; TRBD1 matches at 8 bases. Germline V gene lookup returns CDR1 MGHRA and CDR2 YSYEKL. V lost 4 bases, J lost 7 bases, and 9 bases stayed unmatched. The CDR3 is 16 amino acids. The CDR3 nucleotides read TGCGCCAGCAGCCGGATGGGGACAGGCCTAAATTCACCCCTCCACTTT. Protein: CASSRMGTGLNSPLHF.

A single count supports this clone. J is TRBJ1-5 and V is TRBV10-3; D may be TRBD1 (6 bases). CDR1 is ENHRY and CDR2 is SYGVKD in the germline V gene. The V end lost 6 bases, the J end lost 11 bases, and 17 bases lay between the germline ends. This CDR3 is 13 amino acids long. CDR3 sequence reads: CAISGDTGSAQHF. CDR3 nucleotides: TGTGCCATCAGCGGGGACACTGGGTCAGCCCAGCATTTT.

This clone has only a few counts. The chain couples TRBV7-2 to TRBJ1-4; weak D call: TRBD1 (5 bases). Germline V CDR1 and CDR2: SGHTA, FQGNSA. Trimming stripped 1 base from V and 2 bases from J, with 14 bases between. The CDR3 is 17 amino acids. CDR3 residues: CASSLDSFGGTNEKLFF. For the CDR3, the DNA is TGTGCCAGCAGCTTAGATAGTTTCGGGGGTACTAATGAAAAACTGTTTTTT.